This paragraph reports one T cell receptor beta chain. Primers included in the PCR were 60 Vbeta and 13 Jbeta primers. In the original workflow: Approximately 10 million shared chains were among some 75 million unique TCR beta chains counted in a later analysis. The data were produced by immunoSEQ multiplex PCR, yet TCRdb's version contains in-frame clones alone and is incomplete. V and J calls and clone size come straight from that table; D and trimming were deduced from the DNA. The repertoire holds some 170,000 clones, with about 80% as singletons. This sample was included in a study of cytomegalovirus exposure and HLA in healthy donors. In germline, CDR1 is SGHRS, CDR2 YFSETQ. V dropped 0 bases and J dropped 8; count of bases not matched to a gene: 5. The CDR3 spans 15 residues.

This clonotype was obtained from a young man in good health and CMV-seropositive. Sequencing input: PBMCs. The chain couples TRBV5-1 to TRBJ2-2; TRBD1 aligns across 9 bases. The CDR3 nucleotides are TGCGCCAGCAGCTTGGCCCGACAGGGGGAAGGGGAGCTGTTTTTT. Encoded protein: CASSLARQGEGELFF.